The T cell receptor (beta chain) under discussion was sequenced for a study of cytomegalovirus exposure and HLA in healthy donors. General study findings and limits: Earlier results showed most TCR beta V segments being productive about 87% or about 30% of the time.

The PCR had 60 Vbeta and 13 Jbeta primers. Sequenced by immunoSEQ multiplex PCR; TCRdb stores in-frame clones only, minus some. Here the sample spans some 150,000 clones, 77% being singletons. As for this clone: The antigen is not known.

Germline CDR1 and CDR2: MNHNY and SVGAGI (reference sequence). Trimming took 7 bases from V and 3 from J, leaving 10 bases between them. The CDR3 is 14 residues long. The genes are TRBV6-6 and TRBJ1-6, with D tentatively TRBD1 (5 bases). This clonotype was obtained from a man aged 25 to 45 in good health and CMV-seropositive. Material for sequencing was PBMCs. The CDR3: CASTEGLYNSPLHF. DNA of the CDR3: TGTGCCAGCACCGAGGGACTCTATAATTCACCCCTCCACTTT.